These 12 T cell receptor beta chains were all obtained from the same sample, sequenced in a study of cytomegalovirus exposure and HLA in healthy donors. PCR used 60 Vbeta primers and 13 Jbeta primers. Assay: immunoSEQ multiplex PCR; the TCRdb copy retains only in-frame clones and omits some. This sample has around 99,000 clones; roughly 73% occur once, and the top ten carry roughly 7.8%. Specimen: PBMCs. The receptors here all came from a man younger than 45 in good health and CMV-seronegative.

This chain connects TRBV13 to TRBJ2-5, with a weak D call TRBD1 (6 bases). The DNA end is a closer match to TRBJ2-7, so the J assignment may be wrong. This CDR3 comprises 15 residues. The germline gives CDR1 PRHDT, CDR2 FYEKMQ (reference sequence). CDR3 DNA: TGTGCCAGCAGCGGCCTCACAGGGAATCCCTACGAGCAGTACTTC. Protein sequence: CASSGLTGNPYEQYF.

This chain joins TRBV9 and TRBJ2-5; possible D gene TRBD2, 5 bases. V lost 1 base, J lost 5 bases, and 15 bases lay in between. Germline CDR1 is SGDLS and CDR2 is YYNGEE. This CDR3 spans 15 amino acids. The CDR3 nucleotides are TGTGCCAGCAGCGTATCCGACGGTTGGAGGGAGACCCAGTACTTC. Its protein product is CASSVSDGWRETQYF.

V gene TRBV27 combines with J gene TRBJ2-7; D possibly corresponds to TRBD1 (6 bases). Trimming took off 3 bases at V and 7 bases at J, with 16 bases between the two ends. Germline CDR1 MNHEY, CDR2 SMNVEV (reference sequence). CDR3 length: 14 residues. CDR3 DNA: TGTGCCAGCAGTTTCGGGGCAGGGGCGCGGGAGCAGTACTTC. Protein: CASSFGAGAREQYF.

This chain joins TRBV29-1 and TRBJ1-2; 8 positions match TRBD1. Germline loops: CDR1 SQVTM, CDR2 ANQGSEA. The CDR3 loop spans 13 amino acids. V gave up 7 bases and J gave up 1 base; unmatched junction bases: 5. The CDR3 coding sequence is TGCAGCGCCGGACAGGGACTTAACTATGGCTACACCTTC. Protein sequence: CSAGQGLNYGYTF.

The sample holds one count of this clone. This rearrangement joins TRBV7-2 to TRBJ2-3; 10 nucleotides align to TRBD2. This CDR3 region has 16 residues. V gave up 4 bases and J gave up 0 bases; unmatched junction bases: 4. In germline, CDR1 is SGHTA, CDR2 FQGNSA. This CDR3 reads CASSSVSGGSTDTQYF. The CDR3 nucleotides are TGTGCCAGCAGCTCAGTTAGCGGGGGGAGCACAGATACGCAGTATTTT.

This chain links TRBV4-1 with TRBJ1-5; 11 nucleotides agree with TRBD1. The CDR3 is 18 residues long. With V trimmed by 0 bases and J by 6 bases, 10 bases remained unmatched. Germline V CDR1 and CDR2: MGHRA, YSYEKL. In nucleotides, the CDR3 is TGCGCCAGCAGCCAAGAGCGAGGACAGGGGGCTGGGAGTCAGCCCCAGCATTTT. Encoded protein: CASSQERGQGAGSQPQHF.

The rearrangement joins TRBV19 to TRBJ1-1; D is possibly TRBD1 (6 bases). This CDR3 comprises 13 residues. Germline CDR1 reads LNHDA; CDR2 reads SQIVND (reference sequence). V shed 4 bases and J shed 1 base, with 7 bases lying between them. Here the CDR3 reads CASSTTGNTEAFF. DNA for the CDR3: TGTGCCAGTAGTACGACAGGGAACACTGAAGCTTTCTTT.

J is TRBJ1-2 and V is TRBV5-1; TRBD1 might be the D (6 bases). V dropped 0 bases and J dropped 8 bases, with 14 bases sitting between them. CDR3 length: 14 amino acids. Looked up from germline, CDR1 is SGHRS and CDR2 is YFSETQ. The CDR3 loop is CASSLDGTQRGYTF. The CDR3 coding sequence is TGCGCCAGCAGCTTGGACGGGACACAGCGAGGCTACACCTTC.

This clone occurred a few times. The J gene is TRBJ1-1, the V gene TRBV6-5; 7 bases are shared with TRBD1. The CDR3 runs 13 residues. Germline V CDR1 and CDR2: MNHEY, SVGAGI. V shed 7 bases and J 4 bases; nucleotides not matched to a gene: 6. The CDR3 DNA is TGTGCCAGCAAGACAACAGGGGTCACTGAAGCTTTCTTT. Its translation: CASKTTGVTEAFF.

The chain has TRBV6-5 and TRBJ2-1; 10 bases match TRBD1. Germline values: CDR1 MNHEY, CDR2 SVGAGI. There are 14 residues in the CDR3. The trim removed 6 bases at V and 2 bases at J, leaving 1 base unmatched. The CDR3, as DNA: TGTGCCAGCAGGACAGGGGGCGCCTACAATGAGCAGTTCTTC. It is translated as CASRTGGAYNEQFF.

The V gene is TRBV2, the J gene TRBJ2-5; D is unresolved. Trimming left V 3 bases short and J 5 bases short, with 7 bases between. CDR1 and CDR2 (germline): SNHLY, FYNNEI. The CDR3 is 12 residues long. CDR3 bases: TGTGCCAGCAGTGACAGATCGGAGACCCAGTACTTC. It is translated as CASSDRSETQYF.

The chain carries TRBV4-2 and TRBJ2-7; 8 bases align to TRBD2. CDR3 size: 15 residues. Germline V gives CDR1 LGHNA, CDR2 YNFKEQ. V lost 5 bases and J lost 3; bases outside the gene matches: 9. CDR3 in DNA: TGTGCCAGCAGCTCTCGGGAGGGCGCCGGCTACGAGCAGTACTTC. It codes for CASSSREGAGYEQYF.